Listed here is a single TCR beta chain. These data come from a study of blood T cell repertoires in COVID-19. Overall study context: Samples representing acute and convalescent COVID-19 were sourced from the United States, Italy and Spain. T cells, B-cell-depleted T cells, or PBMCs supplied cDNA or gDNA.

In the source study's methods: Reference gene primers were amplified, and this amplification served to estimate nucleated cell counts. The table came from immunoSEQ multiplex PCR; TCRdb's copy has only in-frame clones and leaves some out. V and J calls and clone size come straight from that table; D and trimming were deduced from the DNA. The repertoire includes over 80,000 clones, 80% to 90% of them detected once, and about 20% sits in the top ten. J was trimmed by 4 bases and V by 8 bases; bases with no gene match: 11. Germline loops: CDR1 GTSNPN, CDR2 SVGIG (reference sequence). The CDR3 loop spans 15 amino acids.

The TCR sequence derives from a human donor in a cohort sampled during active COVID-19. The sequenced sample consisted of peripheral blood. The chain is built from TRBV30 and TRBJ2-1, with 10 bases fitting TRBD2. The CDR3 sequence: CARTNSGRSYNEQFF. The CDR3 bases are TGTGCCCGGACAAATAGCGGGAGGTCTTACAATGAGCAGTTCTTC.